This T cell receptor beta chain was recorded in a study of identical twins listed by TCRdb under 2016. Turning to the overall study: TCR alpha and beta repertoires from monozygotic twins, unrelated adults of various ages and cord blood were deep-sequenced to test whether fetal clonotypes persist. To rule out contamination, the twin experiments were replicated at different times with different library preparation protocols.

Library prep was done by 5' RACE. The data were produced on an Illumina HiSeq 2000. A universal primer binding site was introduced by template switching, and a unique molecular identifier was present in the final cDNA, enabling accurate counting of TCR cDNA molecules. Specific primers in the conserved constant-segment region were used to synthesize first-strand cDNA for the TCR alpha and beta chains. To control for contamination, every cDNA library carried two barcodes: a SMART-Mk sample barcode plus Illumina barcodes. TruSeq adapter sequences along with Illumina sample barcodes were introduced in two successive PCR steps. Sequencing of the TCR alpha and beta cDNA libraries was done on the Illumina HiSeq platform using custom primers. Under the source paper's analysis protocol: MiGEC was used to process raw reads and extract unique molecular identifiers, and MiXCR was used to find CDR3 positions. For each individual, recombination models were inferred using an EM algorithm with the repgenHMM and IGoR tools. The tcR package in R was used for shared clonotype analysis, with sharing normalized by the product of cloneset sizes. Out-of-frame nonproductive sequences were analyzed to study raw recombination free of thymic and clonal selection effects. TCRdb reanalyzed the raw reads on its own, using fastp at Q25 for trimming and MiXCR for clone calling, and kept in-frame beta chains. Each record represents a unique CDR3 protein, reported with the most common genes and DNA among its rows. These V and J calls originate from TCRdb's pipeline instead of the authors' own analysis. This sample comprises more than 400,000 distinct CDR3 sequences, 13% to 15% of them detected only once. The ten largest clones capture roughly 0.4% of the sample.

The paper as a whole reports these results and caveats: Compared with coincidental sharing between unrelated individuals, an excess of low generation-probability sequences was observed among out-of-frame TCR alpha sequences shared between twins. In beta out-of-frame sequences, excess twin sharing was weaker, because having fewer shared sequences lowered the signal-to-noise ratio. Abundant cord blood beta clonotypes carried fewer insertions; young adult naive repertoires showed a weaker similar trend, while memory repertoires showed none. Recombination models systematically underestimated out-of-frame TCR alpha sharing in monozygotic twins but agreed with sharing between unrelated individuals. Conclusions relied on cross-sectional statistical analysis, since the same donors could not be followed over many years. Invariant T cells such as MAIT and iNKT could partly confound zero-insertion analyses, although diverse VJ usage argued against such confounding for most clonotypes.

This clonotype was picked up many times. There is no known antigen for this receptor. It has no much larger one-base neighbor in the sample; base qualities were not kept. The CDR3 covers 14 residues, taking in both the cysteine and the phenylalanine. CDR3 DNA is the only sequence kept; it has 42 bases, read in frame from the first base. Germline trimming: 7 bases from V, 7 bases from J; junction bases outside gene matches: 7. Only healthy Caucasian donors were included. Three pairs of female monozygotic twins, all aged about 18 to 29 years, made up the twin cohort. Positive isolation kits from Invitrogen were used to isolate CD4+ and CD8+ T cell populations. These data were also filed under a second study, of yellow fever vaccine responses in identical twins. The second investigation adds: According to the authors, in identical twins the way T cells responded to vaccination appeared partly convergent and partly personalized. In the study, vaccine-responding T cell clones were precisely tracked in identical twins.

This clonotype originated in a woman between 18 and 29 years old in good health. Input material: CD4+ T cells sorted from blood. The chain is made from TRBV12-3 or TRBV12-4 and TRBJ2-1, and 10 junction bases match TRBD1. The CDR3 region: CASNPGQGWNEQFF. The sequenced DNA is TGTGCCAGCAACCCGGGACAGGGGTGGAATGAGCAGTTCTTC.